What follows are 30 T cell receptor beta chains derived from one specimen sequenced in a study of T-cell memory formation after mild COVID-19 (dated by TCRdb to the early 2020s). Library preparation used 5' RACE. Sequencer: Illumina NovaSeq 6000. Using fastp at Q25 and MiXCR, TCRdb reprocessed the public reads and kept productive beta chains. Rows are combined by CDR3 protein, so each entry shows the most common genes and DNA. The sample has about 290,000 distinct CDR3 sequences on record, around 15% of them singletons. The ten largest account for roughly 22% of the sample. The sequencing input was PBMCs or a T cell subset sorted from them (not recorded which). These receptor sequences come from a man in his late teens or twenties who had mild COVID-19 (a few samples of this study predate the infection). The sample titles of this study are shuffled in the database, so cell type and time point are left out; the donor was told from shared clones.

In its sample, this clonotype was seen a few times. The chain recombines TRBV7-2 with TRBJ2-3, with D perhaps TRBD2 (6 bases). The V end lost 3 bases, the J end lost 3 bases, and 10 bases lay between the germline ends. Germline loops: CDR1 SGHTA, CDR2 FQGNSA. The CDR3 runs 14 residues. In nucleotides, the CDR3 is TGTGCCAGCAGCTTTGGGGCGGGGACAGATACGCAGTATTTT. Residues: CASSFGAGTDTQYF.

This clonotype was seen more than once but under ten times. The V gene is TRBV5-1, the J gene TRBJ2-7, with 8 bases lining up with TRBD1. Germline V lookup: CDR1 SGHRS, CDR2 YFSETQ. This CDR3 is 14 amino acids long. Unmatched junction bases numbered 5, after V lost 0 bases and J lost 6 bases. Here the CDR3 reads CASSLGTGFSEQYF. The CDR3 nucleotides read TGCGCCAGCAGCTTGGGGACAGGGTTTTCCGAGCAGTACTTC.

The CDR3 region is CASRRGQVPEAFF. The DNA for the CDR3 is TGTGCCAGCAGGCGTGGACAGGTCCCTGAAGCTTTCTTT. The chain joins TRBV2 to TRBJ1-1, with 7 bases lining up with TRBD1. There are 13 residues in the CDR3. Germline CDR1 SNHLY, CDR2 FYNNEI. Trimming took 6 bases from V and 6 from J; bases not matched to a gene: 7.

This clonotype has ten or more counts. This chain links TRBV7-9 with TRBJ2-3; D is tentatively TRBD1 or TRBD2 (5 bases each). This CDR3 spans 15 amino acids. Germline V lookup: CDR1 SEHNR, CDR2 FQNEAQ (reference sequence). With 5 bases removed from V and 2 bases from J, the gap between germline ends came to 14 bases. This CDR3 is CASSLTSGATDTQYF. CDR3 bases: TGTGCCAGCAGCCTAACATCCGGGGCCACAGATACGCAGTATTTT.

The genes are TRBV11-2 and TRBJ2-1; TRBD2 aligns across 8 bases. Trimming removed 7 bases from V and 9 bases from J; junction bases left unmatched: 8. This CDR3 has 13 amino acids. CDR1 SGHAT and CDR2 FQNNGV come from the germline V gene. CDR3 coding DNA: TGTGCCAGCACCCGATCGCGGGGGGCTGAGCAGTTCTTC. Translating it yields CASTRSRGAEQFF.

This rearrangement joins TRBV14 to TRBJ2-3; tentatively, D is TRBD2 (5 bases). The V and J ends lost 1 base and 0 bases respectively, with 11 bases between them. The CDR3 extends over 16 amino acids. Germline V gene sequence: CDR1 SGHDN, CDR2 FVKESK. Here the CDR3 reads CASSQASSLSTDTQYF. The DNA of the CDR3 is TGTGCCAGCAGCCAAGCTAGCAGCCTAAGCACAGATACGCAGTATTTT.

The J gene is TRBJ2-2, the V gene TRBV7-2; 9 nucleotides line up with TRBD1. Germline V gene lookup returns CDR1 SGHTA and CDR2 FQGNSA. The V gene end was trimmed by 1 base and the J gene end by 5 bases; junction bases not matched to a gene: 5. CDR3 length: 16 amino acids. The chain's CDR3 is CASSLGGTGRTGELFF. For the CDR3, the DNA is TGTGCCAGCAGCTTAGGAGGGACAGGGAGGACCGGGGAGCTGTTTTTT. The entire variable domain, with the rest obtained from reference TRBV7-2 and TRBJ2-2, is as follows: GAGVSQSPSNKVTEKGKDVELRCDPISGHTALYWYRQSLGQGLEFLIYFQGNSAPDKSGLPSDRFSAERTGGSVSTLTIQRTQQEDSAVYLCASSLGGTGRTGELFFGEGSRLTVL.

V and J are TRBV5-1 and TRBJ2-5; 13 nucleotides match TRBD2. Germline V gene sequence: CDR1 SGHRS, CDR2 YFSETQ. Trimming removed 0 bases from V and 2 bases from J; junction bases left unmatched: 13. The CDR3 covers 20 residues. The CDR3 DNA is TGCGCCAGCAGCTTGGGGACTAGCGGGGGAGCTCGTACCCGTCAAGAGACCCAGTACTTC. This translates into CASSLGTSGGARTRQETQYF.

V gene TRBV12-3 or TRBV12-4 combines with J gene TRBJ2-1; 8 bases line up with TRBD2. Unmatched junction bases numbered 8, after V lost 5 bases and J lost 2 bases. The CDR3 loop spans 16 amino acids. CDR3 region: CASSGRGGPAYNEQFF. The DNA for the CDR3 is TGTGCCAGCAGTGGCCGCGGGGGGCCCGCCTACAATGAGCAGTTCTTC.

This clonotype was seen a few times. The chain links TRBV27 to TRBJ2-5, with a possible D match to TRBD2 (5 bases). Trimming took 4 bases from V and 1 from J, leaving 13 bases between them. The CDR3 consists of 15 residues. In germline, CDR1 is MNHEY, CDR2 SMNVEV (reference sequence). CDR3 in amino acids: CASSSRTAFQETQYF. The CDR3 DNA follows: TGTGCCAGCAGTTCCCGGACTGCCTTCCAAGAGACCCAGTACTTC.

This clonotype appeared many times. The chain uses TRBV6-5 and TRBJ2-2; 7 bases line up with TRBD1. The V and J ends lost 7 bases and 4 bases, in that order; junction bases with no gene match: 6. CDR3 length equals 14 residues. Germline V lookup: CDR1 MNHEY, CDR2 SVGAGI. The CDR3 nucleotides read TGTGCCAGCACCCTCAACAGGGGCACCGGGGAGCTGTTTTTT. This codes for CASTLNRGTGELFF.

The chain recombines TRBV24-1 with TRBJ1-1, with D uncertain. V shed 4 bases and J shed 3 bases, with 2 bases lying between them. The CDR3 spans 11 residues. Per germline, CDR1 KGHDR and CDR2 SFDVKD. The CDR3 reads CATSDYTEAFF. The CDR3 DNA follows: TGTGCCACCAGTGACTACACTGAAGCTTTCTTT.

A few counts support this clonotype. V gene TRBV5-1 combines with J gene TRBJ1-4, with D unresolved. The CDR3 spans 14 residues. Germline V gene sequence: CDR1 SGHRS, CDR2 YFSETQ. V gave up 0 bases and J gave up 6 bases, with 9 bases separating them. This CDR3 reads CASSLAGRDEKLFF. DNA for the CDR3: TGCGCCAGCAGCTTGGCCGGCAGAGATGAAAAACTGTTTTTT. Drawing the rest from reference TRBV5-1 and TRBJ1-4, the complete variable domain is KAGVTQTPRYLIKTRGQQVTLSCSPISGHRSVSWYQQTPGQGLQFLFEYFSETQRNKGNFPGRFSGRQFSNSRSEMNVSTLELGDSALYLCASSLAGRDEKLFFGSGTQLSVL.

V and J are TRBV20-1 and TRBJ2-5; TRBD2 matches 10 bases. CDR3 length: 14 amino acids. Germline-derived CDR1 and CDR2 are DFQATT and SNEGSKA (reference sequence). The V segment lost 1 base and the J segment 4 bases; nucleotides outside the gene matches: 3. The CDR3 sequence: CSARVPSGGETQYF. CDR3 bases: TGCAGTGCTAGAGTACCTAGCGGGGGAGAGACCCAGTACTTC.

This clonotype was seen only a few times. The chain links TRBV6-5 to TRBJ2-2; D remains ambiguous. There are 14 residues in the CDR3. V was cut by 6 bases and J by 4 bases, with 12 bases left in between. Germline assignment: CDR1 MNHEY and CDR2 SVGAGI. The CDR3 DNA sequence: TGTGCCAGCAGACGTTTCTTGGGCACCGGGGAGCTGTTTTTT. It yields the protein CASRRFLGTGELFF.

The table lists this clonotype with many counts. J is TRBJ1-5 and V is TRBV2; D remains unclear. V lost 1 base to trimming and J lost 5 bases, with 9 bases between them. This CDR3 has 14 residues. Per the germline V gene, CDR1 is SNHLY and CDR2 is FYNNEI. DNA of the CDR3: TGTGCCAGCAGTGAAGTGACGGCGGATCAGCCCCAGCATTTT. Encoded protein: CASSEVTADQPQHF.

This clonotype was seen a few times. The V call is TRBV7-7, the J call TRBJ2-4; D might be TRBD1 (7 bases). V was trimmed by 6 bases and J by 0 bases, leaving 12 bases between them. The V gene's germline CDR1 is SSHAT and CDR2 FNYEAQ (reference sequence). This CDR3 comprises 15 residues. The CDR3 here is CASSPGGRAKNIQYF. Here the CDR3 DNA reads TGTGCCAGCAGTCCAGGGGGGCGAGCCAAAAACATTCAGTACTTC.

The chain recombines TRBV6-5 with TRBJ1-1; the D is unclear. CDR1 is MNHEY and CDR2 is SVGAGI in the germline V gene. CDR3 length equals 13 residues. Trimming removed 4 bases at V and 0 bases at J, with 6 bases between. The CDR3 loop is CASSWRLNTEAFF. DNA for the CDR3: TGTGCCAGCAGTTGGAGGCTGAACACTGAAGCTTTCTTT.

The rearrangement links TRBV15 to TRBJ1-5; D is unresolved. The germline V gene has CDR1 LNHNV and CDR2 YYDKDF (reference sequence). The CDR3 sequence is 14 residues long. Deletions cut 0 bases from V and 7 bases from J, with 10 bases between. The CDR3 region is CATSRDALRQPQHF. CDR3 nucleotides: TGTGCCACCAGCAGAGATGCCCTTCGACAGCCCCAGCATTTT.

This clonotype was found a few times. CDR3 bases: TGCGCCAGCAGCTTGCTGTCAGGGGGCGTGATCGGGGAGCTGTTTTTT. As protein: CASSLLSGGVIGELFF. The chain is built from TRBV5-1 and TRBJ2-2; TRBD1 aligns across 8 bases. CDR1 and CDR2 (germline): SGHRS, YFSETQ. V lost 1 base to trimming and J lost 7 bases; unmatched junction nucleotides: 9. The CDR3 is 16 amino acids.

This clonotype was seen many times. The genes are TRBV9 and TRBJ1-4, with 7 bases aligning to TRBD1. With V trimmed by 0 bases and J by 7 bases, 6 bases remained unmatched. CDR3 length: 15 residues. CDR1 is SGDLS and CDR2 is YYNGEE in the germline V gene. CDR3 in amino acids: CASSVAQGLGEKLFF. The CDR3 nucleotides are TGTGCCAGCAGCGTAGCACAGGGGCTCGGTGAAAAACTGTTTTTT.

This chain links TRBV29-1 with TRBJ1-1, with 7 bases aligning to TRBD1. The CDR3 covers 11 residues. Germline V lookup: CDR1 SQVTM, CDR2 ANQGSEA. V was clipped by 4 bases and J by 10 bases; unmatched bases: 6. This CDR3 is CSVGDRTGAFF. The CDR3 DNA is TGCAGCGTTGGTGATAGGACAGGAGCTTTCTTT.

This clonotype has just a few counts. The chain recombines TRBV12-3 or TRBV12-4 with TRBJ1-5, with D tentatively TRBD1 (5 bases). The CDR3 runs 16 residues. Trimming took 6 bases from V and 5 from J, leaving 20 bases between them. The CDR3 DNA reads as TGTGCCAGCAGCGCCGAGTGGGGCAGGGAGTATCAGCCCCAGCATTTT. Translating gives CASSAEWGREYQPQHF.

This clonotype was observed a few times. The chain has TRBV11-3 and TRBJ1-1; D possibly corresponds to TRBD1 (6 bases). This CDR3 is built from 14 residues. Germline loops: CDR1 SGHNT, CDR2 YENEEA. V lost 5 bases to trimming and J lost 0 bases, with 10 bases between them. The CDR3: CASSPGQMNTEAFF. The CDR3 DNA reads TGTGCCAGCAGCCCCGGACAGATGAACACTGAAGCTTTCTTT.

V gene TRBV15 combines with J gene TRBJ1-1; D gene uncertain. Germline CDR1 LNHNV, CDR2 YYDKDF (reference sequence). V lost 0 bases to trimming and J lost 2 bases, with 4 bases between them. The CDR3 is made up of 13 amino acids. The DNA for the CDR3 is TGTGCCACCAGCAGAGATCTTAACACTGAAGCTTTCTTT. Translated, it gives CATSRDLNTEAFF.

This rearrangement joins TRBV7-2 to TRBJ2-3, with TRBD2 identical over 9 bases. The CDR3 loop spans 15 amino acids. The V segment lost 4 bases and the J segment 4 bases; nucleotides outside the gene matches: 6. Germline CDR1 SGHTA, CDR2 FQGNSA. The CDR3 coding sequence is TGTGCCAGCAGCTACAGCGGGGGGAACGCAGATACGCAGTATTTT. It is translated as CASSYSGGNADTQYF.

The CDR3 is CASKRGGGLYNEQFF. Written as DNA, the CDR3 is TGTGCCAGCAAACGGGGAGGGGGCCTCTACAATGAGCAGTTCTTC. This chain links TRBV12-3 or TRBV12-4 with TRBJ2-1, with D perhaps TRBD1 or TRBD2 (7 bases each). Trimming removed 7 bases from V and 3 bases from J, with 16 bases in between. This CDR3 contains 15 residues.

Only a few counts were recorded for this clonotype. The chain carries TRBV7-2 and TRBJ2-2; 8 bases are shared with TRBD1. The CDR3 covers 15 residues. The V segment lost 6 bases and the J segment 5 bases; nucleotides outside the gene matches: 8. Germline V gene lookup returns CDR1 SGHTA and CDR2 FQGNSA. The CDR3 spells CASRHYRGKTGELFF. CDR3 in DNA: TGTGCCAGCAGACACTACAGGGGGAAGACCGGGGAGCTGTTTTTT.

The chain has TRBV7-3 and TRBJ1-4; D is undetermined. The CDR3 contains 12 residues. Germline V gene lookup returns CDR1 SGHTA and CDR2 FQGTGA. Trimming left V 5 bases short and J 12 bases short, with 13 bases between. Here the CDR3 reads CASSPNRDELFF. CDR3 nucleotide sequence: TGTGCCAGCAGCCCGAACCGGGATGAACTGTTTTTT.

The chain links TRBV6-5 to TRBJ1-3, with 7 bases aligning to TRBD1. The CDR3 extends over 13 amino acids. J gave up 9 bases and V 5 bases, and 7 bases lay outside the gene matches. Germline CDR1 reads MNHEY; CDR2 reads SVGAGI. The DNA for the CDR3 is TGTGCCAGCAGTCAAGACAGGGAAGGCACCATATATTTT. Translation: CASSQDREGTIYF.